A selection of T cell receptor beta chains follows, all from one sample in a study of T cell responses to AZD1222 COVID-19 vaccine. Generated by immunoSEQ multiplex PCR, the TCRdb table keeps only in-frame clones and is missing some. The sample includes under 95,000 clones, approximately 87% seen only once; the top ten take approximately 1.4%. The sample in question was peripheral blood, obtained 28 days after the second AZD1222 dose. These receptors were collected from an adult who received the AZD1222 COVID-19 vaccine. CDR3s leave out the opening cysteine and the closing phenylalanine or tryptophan.

J gene | V gene | CDR3 length | CDR3 protein
TRBJ2-7 | TRBV7-3 | 13 | ASSSDGGGPYEQY
TRBJ1-4 | TRBV19 | 14 | ASSPSSAGVNEKLF
TRBJ2-3 | TRBV5-6 | 16 | ASSLVSQGFHFADTQY
TRBJ1-1 | TRBV3-1/TRBV3-2 | 12 | ASSQRDRGFEAF
TRBJ1-5 | TRBV10-3 | 11 | AIGPGRNQPQH
TRBJ2-7 | TRBV27 | 13 | ASGRSGTGPYEQY
TRBJ1-1 | TRBV7-2 | 13 | ASSLLRRPNTEAF
TRBJ1-1 | TRBV5-1 | 13 | ASSPTTGVSTEAF
TRBJ2-1 | TRBV4-1 | 11 | ASSQDKVDEQF
TRBJ2-7 | TRBV28 | 14 | ASSLRGLAVTYEQY
TRBJ1-2 | TRBV5-1 | 10 | ASSEGDYGYT
TRBJ2-7 | TRBV9 | 14 | ASSVGGAARTGEQY
TRBJ1-1 | TRBV5-1 | 11 | AGSLDRETEAF
TRBJ1-1 | TRBV28 | 13 | ASSLGGGYGTEAF
TRBJ1-1 | TRBV4-2 | 9 | ASSQDVEAF
TRBJ2-5 | TRBV6-1 | 10 | ASAGIQETQY
TRBJ1-2 | TRBV4-3 | 13 | ASSQDKGSNYGYT
TRBJ2-2 | TRBV2 | 15 | ASRGSRGGTNTGELF
TRBJ2-5 | TRBV5-1 | 11 | ASSLEAEETQY
TRBJ2-6 | TRBV7-9 | 10 | ASSSGANVLT
TRBJ2-2 | TRBV29-1 | 10 | SVERGTGELF
TRBJ2-6 | TRBV19 | 13 | ASSPLGYGANVLT
TRBJ1-4 | TRBV18 | 14 | ASSPPQTASNEKLF
TRBJ2-3 | TRBV6-5 | 11 | ASSGGHADTQY
TRBJ1-1 | TRBV28 | 13 | ASSSTTGTNTEAF
TRBJ2-7 | TRBV7-2 | 13 | ASSLSRQGPYEQY
TRBJ1-4 | TRBV5-1 | 13 | ASSGGERTNEKLF
TRBJ1-4 | TRBV7-2 | 12 | ASSLAQLGEKLF
TRBJ1-1 | TRBV12-3/TRBV12-4 | 9 | ASSPDRGAF
TRBJ2-7 | TRBV7-3 | 11 | ASSMGQGYEQY
TRBJ1-6 | TRBV13 | 13 | ASSARNYLNSPLH
TRBJ1-2 | TRBV7-9 | 14 | ASSLARYRTDYGYT
TRBJ2-7 | TRBV6-6 | 10 | ASSDRPIFQY
TRBJ1-6 | TRBV6-4 | 14 | ASREDRASYNSPLH
TRBJ1-2 | TRBV7-2 | 12 | ASSFHRDTVGYT
TRBJ1-2 | TRBV28 | 12 | ASSPTDRAGGYT
TRBJ1-6 | TRBV5-4 | 12 | ASSFQGSNSPLH
TRBJ1-2 | TRBV5-4 | 11 | ASSLRSNYGYT
TRBJ1-5 | TRBV18 | 11 | ASSPQGDQPQH
TRBJ2-2 | TRBV19 | 16 | ASSRHYGTRSGTGELF
TRBJ1-1 | TRBV10-3 | 13 | AISAPDHPLTEAF
TRBJ2-6 | TRBV4-1 | 15 | ASSQEWRASGANVLT
TRBJ2-3 | TRBV9 | 13 | ASSVVGESTDTQY
TRBJ2-2 | TRBV6-1 | 14 | ASSDWGGRPGGELF
TRBJ2-7 | TRBV13 | 12 | ASTPGTGSYEQY
TRBJ1-4 | TRBV7-9 | 15 | ASTDRGQKAGNEKLF
TRBJ2-3 | TRBV10-3 | 11 | ATALAGSDTQY
TRBJ2-5 | TRBV13 | 14 | ASSFSSREPQETQY
TRBJ1-5 | TRBV6-1 | 12 | ASSEGQGNQPQH
TRBJ2-5 | TRBV18 | 11 | ASSLSDQETQY
TRBJ1-6 | TRBV10-1 | 15 | ASSQQTGAVGNSPLH